This is a list of T cell receptor beta chains from one sample in a study of T-cell reconstitution after alpha-beta-depleted transplantation in children. MiXCR, run by TCRdb on the PCR reads, gives a single entry per CDR3 protein. In the table there are around 9,000 distinct CDR3 sequences, 17% of which are singletons. The starting material was PBMCs, mostly from graft donor cells, obtained 60 days after TCRalphabeta/CD19-depleted stem cell transplant. The receptors were sampled from a girl in the first two years of life who had a stem cell transplant for combined immunodeficiency, so the T cells may come from the graft donor. Both conserved end residues are part of each CDR3. Fields, in order: J gene, clone size, V gene, D gene, CDR3 DNA, CDR3 protein. D genes are given only for firm matches. The size field is filled for only some rows; it gives once, few, many or a size class.

TRBJ2-5	few	TRBV7-2	TRBD2	TGTGCCAGCAGCCCCGGGGGGGCCCGGGAGACCCAGTACTTC	CASSPGGARETQYF
TRBJ1-4	once	TRBV5-1	-	TGCGCCAGCAGCGGATCGGGGGCGACTAATGAAAAACTGTTTTTT	CASSGSGATNEKLFF
TRBJ2-7	-	TRBV6-1	TRBD1	TGTGCCAGCAAGTTGGACAGGACCCTTGAGGAGTACTTC	CASKLDRTLEEYF
TRBJ1-1	-	TRBV5-6	-	TGTGCCAGCAGCTTGAGGCAGTTGAACACTGAAGCTTTCTTT	CASSLRQLNTEAFF
TRBJ2-5	-	TRBV12-3/TRBV12-4	-	TGTGCCAGCAGTTTAACTCAAGAGACCCAGTACTTC	CASSLTQETQYF
TRBJ2-5	few	TRBV16	-	TGTGCCAGCAGCCAAGACTGGAATCGGGTGGCCCAGTACTTC	CASSQDWNRVAQYF
TRBJ2-1	many	TRBV5-6	-	TGTGCCAGCAGTCTGGGGGGCGGGGACTACAATGAGCAGTTCTTC	CASSLGGGDYNEQFF
TRBJ1-4	-	TRBV20-1	-	TGCAGTGCGGAAGACGGACCAACTAATGAAAAACTGTTTTTT	CSAEDGPTNEKLFF
TRBJ2-5	-	TRBV7-9	-	TGTGCCAGCAGCTTAGAATTGTCGATGACAGTGACCCAGTACTTC	CASSLELSMTVTQYF
TRBJ1-2	many	TRBV20-1	-	TGCAGTGCTAGAGTGGGCATCTACTCCTTCGGGGATGGCTACACCTTC	CSARVGIYSFGDGYTF
TRBJ2-7	many	TRBV5-1	TRBD2	TGCGCCAGCGGCAGCGGGGTTTCGTCCTACGAGCAGTACTTC	CASGSGVSSYEQYF
TRBJ2-1	many	TRBV20-1	TRBD2	TGCAGTGCTAGCTCTAGCGGGTACTCCAATGAGCAGTTCTTC	CSASSSGYSNEQFF
TRBJ1-1	many	TRBV20-1	-	TGCAGTGCTAGAGGGCACGTGAACACTGAAGCTTTCTTT	CSARGHVNTEAFF
TRBJ2-3	many	TRBV28	TRBD2	TGTGCCAGCAGTCTCCGTCCTTCTAGCGGGAGGCGACGTGAGGATACGCAGTATTTT	CASSLRPSSGRRREDTQYF
TRBJ1-5	many	TRBV4-2	TRBD1	TGTGCCAGCAGCCAGGGACAGGGTAACAATCAGCCCCAGCATTTT	CASSQGQGNNQPQHF
TRBJ1-1	few	TRBV6-2/TRBV6-3	-	TGTGCCAGCAGTTACTGGGTGAACACTGAAGCTTTCTTT	CASSYWVNTEAFF
TRBJ2-3	-	TRBV21-1	-	TGTGCCAGCAGCAAATCGGAGCGGGACAGGGGCACAGATACGCAGTATTTT	CASSKSERDRGTDTQYF
TRBJ1-1	many	TRBV7-9	-	TGTGCCAGCCTTAAGAACTTTATGAACACTGAAGCTTTCTTT	CASLKNFMNTEAFF